This T cell receptor (beta chain) originates from a study of blood T cell repertoires in COVID-19 (dated by TCRdb to the early 2020s). At the level of the whole study: Collaborator samples came from the United States, Italy and Spain and covered acute and convalescent phases of COVID-19. The prospective study material was composed of cDNA or gDNA derived from T cells, B-cell-depleted T cells, or PBMCs. Subjects who had been exposed to COVID-19, were actively infected with it, or had recovered from it provided the deeply sampled blood TCRbeta repertoires that made up the dataset. The repertoires were made available in a free public database intended to serve as a resource for research on the immune response to SARS-CoV-2. The samples were drawn from two sources: the first 160 participants of the ongoing ImmuneRACE study, and over 1,000 subjects contributed by 6 global collaborators. The sample metadata nearly always contained a de-identified subject ID, COVID-19 status, age in years and sex. Where HLA class I and class II types were available, the types were taken from metadata supplied by the sample provider, not from assay-based typing.

Participants in the prospective study were aged roughly 18 to 90 years, lived in about two dozen United States geographic areas, and enrolled through a virtual design. To assign participants to cohorts, the prospective study relied on clinical history that participants themselves reported in a screening survey and a study questionnaire. ImmuneRACE Cohort 3 recovered participants were defined by two consecutive negative NP/OP PCR tests, healthcare professional clearance, or symptom resolution. In the prospective study, whole blood, serum and a nasopharyngeal or oropharyngeal swab were collected from each participant by mobile phlebotomists. Prospective study participants could optionally give additional blood draws and questionnaires over an approximately 2-month period. Before DNA extraction, blood samples from the prospective study were shipped at room temperature or frozen. CDR1 is given as WSHSY and CDR2 as SAAADI, both from the germline V gene. CDR3 length: 19 amino acids, cysteine to phenylalanine. CDR3 DNA only is kept here, 57 bases in frame from base 1. Here V drops 7 bases and J drops 5 bases, and the junction holds 19 bases not matched to any gene.

In regard to this clone: It has no known antigen specificity. Per-base qualities were not stored, and no clone one base away is much larger.

Broader findings and caveats from the paper: How much clinical and demographic metadata was included differed by source and by participant, and the metadata was provided uncurated.

TCRbeta CDR3 regions were amplified from genomic DNA using the immunoSEQ Assay, a bias-controlled multiplex PCR. Processing in the source paper ran as follows. The number of nucleated cells in each sample was estimated from the amplification of reference gene primers within the assay. To quantify the absolute abundance of each unique TCRbeta CDR3 rearrangement, sequence reads were collapsed and filtered. For each sample, productive Simpson clonality was calculated as the square root of Simpson's diversity index over productive rearrangements. This immuneACCESS table, as held by TCRdb, lists in-frame sequences with V and J called but not all clones. Of the missing ones, under half trace to an unresolved V gene in checked studies; the others have no known cause. D and trimming come from the DNA, and the V and J calls and clone size come from that table. This sample comprises 250,000 to 300,000 clones, approximately 91% of them detected only once. The ten biggest clones cover just under 1% of the sample.

Recombination joined TRBV10-2 with TRBJ2-2, with 10 junctional bases fitting TRBD2. The receptor was isolated from a woman in her 30s who had recovered from COVID-19. The sample consisted of PBMCs or T cells enriched from blood (not recorded which). The CDR3 protein is CASNSPPPGLAGVTGELFF. In nucleotide form, the sequence is TGCGCCAGCAACTCACCTCCCCCGGGGCTAGCGGGAGTTACCGGGGAGCTGTTTTTT.